This T cell receptor (beta chain) comes out of a study of T cell repertoires in cytomegalovirus infection. Study at large: Well-studied HLA-B-restricted epitopes and recently identified HLA-C-restricted epitopes of CMV were both used in the study. Matching HLA type, along with CMV infection, was indicated by public TCR beta signatures.

TCRdb re-called the reads through MiXCR, storing one row per CDR3 protein. This table holds tens of thousands of distinct CDR3 sequences, 20% to 30% found once. Concerning this clonotype: Its antigen remains unidentified.

The germline gives CDR1 SEHNR, CDR2 FQNEAQ (reference sequence). Trimming took 7 bases from V and 5 from J; bases not matched to a gene: 7. This CDR3 comprises 15 residues. Findings of the study overall: Dominating the ex vivo response were TCR beta clonotypes that were CMV-specific and HLA-C-restricted.

The origin of this receptor is a human donor in good health (CMV status not recorded). Some clones in this sample may be carry-over from other donors' samples. V and J are TRBV7-9 and TRBJ2-2; 10 bases map to TRBD2. This material consisted of CD8+ T cells from cultured PBMCs, taken from culture after CMV antigen stimulation. In DNA, the CDR3 is TGTGCCAGCACCTCAGCGGGGGGGCGTACCGGGGAGCTGTTTTTT. Residues: CASTSAGGRTGELFF.